The subject of this entry is one T cell receptor (beta chain). One entry per CDR3 protein, without DNA, is what TCRdb gives after re-calling the 5' RACE reads. Its clone listing holds under 600,000 distinct CDR3 sequences. The data derive from a study of T cells expressing NK-cell markers. Background on the study: The authors derived TCR beta repertoires from sorted CD3+CD56+NKG2C+, CD3+CD56+NKG2C- and CD3+CD56-NKG2C+ T cells.

The CDR3 runs to 15 residues. From germline, CDR1 is KGHDR and CDR2 SFDVKD. The genes are TRBV24-1 and TRBJ1-5; TCRdb outputs TRBD1, but without DNA this stays unchecked. The source of this sequence is a woman aged 50 to 65 in good health. The sample comprised blood T cells: a sorted CD56 or NKG2C T cell subset, CD4+ or CD8+ T cells, or bulk PBMC T cells (not recorded which). CDR3 protein: CATSDNRDSHQPQHF.